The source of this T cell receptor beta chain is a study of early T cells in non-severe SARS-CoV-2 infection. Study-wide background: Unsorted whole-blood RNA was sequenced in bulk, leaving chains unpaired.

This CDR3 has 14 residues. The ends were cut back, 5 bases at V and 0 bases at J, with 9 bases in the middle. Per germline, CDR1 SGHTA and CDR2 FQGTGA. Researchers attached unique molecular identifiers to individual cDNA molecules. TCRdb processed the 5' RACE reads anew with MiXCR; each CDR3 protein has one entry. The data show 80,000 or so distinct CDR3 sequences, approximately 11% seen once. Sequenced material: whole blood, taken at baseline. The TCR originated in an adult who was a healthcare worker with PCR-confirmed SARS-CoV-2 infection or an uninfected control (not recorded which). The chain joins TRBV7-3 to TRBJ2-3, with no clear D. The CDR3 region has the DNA TGTGCCAGCAGCCCCATACAGAGCACAGATACGCAGTATTTT. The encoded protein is CASSPIQSTDTQYF.